Listed here are 10 T cell receptor beta chains from one sample, sequenced in a study of liver allograft versus peripheral blood T cells. Study information: The authors compared T cell receptor repertoires in transplanted livers with those in the peripheral blood of recipients.

TCRdb processed the reads anew with MiXCR; each CDR3 protein has one entry. The sample gives around 10,000 distinct CDR3 sequences, about 19% of which show up once; 1.7% is in the top ten. Receptors were obtained from a human patient who had a liver transplant. Some T cells may have originated in the graft donor.

V is TRBV27 and J is TRBJ2-5; D possibly corresponds to TRBD1 (5 bases). This CDR3 is 13 amino acids long. Germline CDR1 is MNHEY and CDR2 is SMNVEV (reference sequence). Trimming removed 5 bases from V and 2 bases from J, with 9 bases in between. This CDR3 is CASSRTLQETQYF. The CDR3 DNA reads TGTGCCAGCAGTCGGACACTTCAAGAGACCCAGTACTTC.

In its sample, this clonotype is medium-sized. The gene calls are TRBV29-1 and TRBJ2-1; 8 bases agree with TRBD2. Trimming took 8 bases from V and 9 from J; bases not matched to a gene: 9. The CDR3 has 12 amino acids. CDR1 and CDR2 (germline): SQVTM, ANQGSEA. The CDR3 protein is CSLWAGGGEQFF. The CDR3 DNA is TGCAGCCTTTGGGCGGGAGGTGGTGAGCAGTTCTTC.

This clonotype is judged medium-sized. Written as DNA, the CDR3 is TGTGCCACCCTACGGGGGAAGAACACTGAAGCTTTCTTT. Amino acid sequence: CATLRGKNTEAFF. The chain links TRBV6-5 to TRBJ1-1, with a weak D call TRBD1 (5 bases). The V gene lost 10 bases and the J gene lost 1 base, with 13 bases spanning the gap. Germline V lookup: CDR1 MNHEY, CDR2 SVGAGI. This CDR3 has 13 amino acids.

This clonotype is medium-sized by share. The CDR3 DNA is TGTGCCAGCTCACCACCCTCGGGGGGGACTCCGGAAGCTTTCTTT. Its translation is CASSPPSGGTPEAFF. The chain carries TRBV18 and TRBJ1-1; D is possibly TRBD1 (5 bases). V was pared by 0 bases and J by 8 bases, with 16 bases between. This CDR3 comprises 15 residues. Germline V gene sequence: CDR1 KGHSH, CDR2 LQKENI.

The chain couples TRBV14 to TRBJ2-1; the D call may be TRBD1 or TRBD2 (6 bases each). The CDR3 is 14 residues long. Trimming removed 5 bases at V and 10 bases at J, with 18 bases between. Germline values: CDR1 SGHDN, CDR2 FVKESK. The CDR3 region is CASSRSSLGGEQFF. The CDR3 coding sequence is TGTGCCAGCAGCAGATCCTCTCTAGGGGGGGAGCAGTTCTTC. Using reference TRBV14 and TRBJ2-1 for the parts outside the CDR3, the full variable domain is EAGVTQFPSHSVIEKGQTVTLRCDPISGHDNLYWYRRVMGKEIKFLLHFVKESKQDESGMPNNRFLAERTGGTYSTLKVQPAELEDSGVYFCASSRSSLGGEQFFGPGTRLTVL.

This clonotype counts as medium-sized. The chain employs TRBV5-6 and TRBJ1-2, with D hard to call. Germline V gives CDR1 SGHDT, CDR2 YYEEEE. V was pared by 4 bases and J by 5 bases, with 21 bases between. There are 16 residues in the CDR3. The CDR3 protein is CASSPRDGLGFYGYTF. The CDR3 bases are TGTGCCAGCAGCCCCCGCGACGGTCTGGGGTTTTATGGCTACACCTTC.

This clonotype came up a few times. The chain is built from TRBV9 and TRBJ2-3; D might be TRBD1 (5 bases). The V gene's germline CDR1 is SGDLS and CDR2 YYNGEE. The germline V and J ends were trimmed by 0 bases and 4 bases, with 12 bases remaining between them. This CDR3 region has 15 residues. The CDR3 region is CASSVAIQGSDTQYF. The DNA for the CDR3 is TGTGCCAGCAGCGTAGCTATCCAGGGATCAGATACGCAGTATTTT.

Points on this clonotype: Since a much larger clone is just one base distant, this may be a read error. This rearrangement joins TRBV28 to TRBJ2-2, with D perhaps matching TRBD2 (7 bases). Germline CDR1 and CDR2: MDHEN and SYDVKM. The CDR3 is 14 amino acids. The CDR3 sequence: CASSWGGQSGELVF. CDR3 sequence (DNA): TGTGCCAGCAGTTGGGGGGGGCAAAGCGGGGAGCTGGTTTTT.

This clonotype is medium-sized within its sample. The V call is TRBV6-1, the J call TRBJ2-7; D tentatively fits TRBD1 or TRBD2 (5 bases each). V was clipped by 5 bases and J by 10 bases, with 24 bases between them. The V gene's germline CDR1 is MNHNS and CDR2 SASEGT. This CDR3 comprises 15 residues. CDR3 residues: CASSSSGTTTPIQYF. DNA of the CDR3: TGTGCCAGCAGTTCCTCCGGGACCACAACCCCGATACAGTACTTC.

The V call is TRBV12-5, the J call TRBJ1-1; maybe TRBD1 (6 bases). The length of the CDR3 is 15 residues. CDR1 is LGHNT, CDR2 FRNRAP, per germline. Trimming cost V 2 bases and J 1 base, with 11 bases left between them. CDR3 residues: CASGLWGLGNTEAFF. DNA of the CDR3: TGTGCTAGTGGTTTGTGGGGGCTCGGGAACACTGAAGCTTTCTTT.